This TCR beta chain was observed in a study of PD-1 blockade in classical Hodgkin lymphoma (dated by TCRdb to the early 2020s). Regarding the study in general: Nivolumab dosing was 3 mg/kg intravenously every 2 weeks, continuing until either disease progression or unacceptable toxicity. The study used CyTOF and TCR beta sequencing to define a peripheral blood immune signature of response to PD-1 blockade in classical Hodgkin lymphoma.

The time point label, read with the paper, signifies: cycle 2 day 1 (C2D1) of nivolumab. Every trial patient had relapsed after autologous stem cell transplantation, and cohorts A, B and C differed in prior brentuximab vedotin exposure. The trial cohort comprised 60 or so patients with relapsed/refractory classical Hodgkin lymphoma whose best overall responses were complete response, partial response or progressive disease. Trial patients were treated with single-agent nivolumab in the multi-cohort phase II CheckMate 205 trial. An independent review committee assessed best overall response by applying the 2007 International Working Group response criteria. Trial PBMCs were obtained immediately prior to nivolumab initiation (C1D1) and on therapy at cycle 2 day 1 and cycle 4 day 1. Peripheral blood was collected in 8 mL Vacutainer Cell Preparation Tubes, from which PBMCs were isolated by centrifugation and then cryopreserved.

The Qiagen DNeasy kit was used to extract genomic DNA from unsorted PBMCs and from the negatively selected CD4+ and CD8+ fractions. Using primers that anneal to V and J segments, immunoSEQ multiplex PCR amplified the TCR beta CDR3 regions. Amplification bias was minimized using a synthetic immune receptor repertoire, and residual bias was removed computationally after sequencing. In the original analysis: Repertoire diversity was quantified as the Shannon entropy index using custom Python scripts. Unsorted, CD4+ and CD8+ repertoires were examined separately, except in combined analyses, for which CD4+ and CD8+ sequences were merged in silico. A clone was considered expanded if an increase in frequency of at least 2-fold after treatment relative to C1D1 was found, and a pseudocount of 0.5 was applied to clones undetected at baseline. Singleton clones were defined as clones with 0 or 1 copy at C1D1, and non-singleton clones were defined as clones with 2 or more copies. Clones expanded in unsorted samples were labelled as CD4+, CD8+ or unknown by matching protein sequences in sorted samples from the same patient. Diversity changes from C1D1 to C4D1 were tested in paired samples using Wilcoxon tests. The clones in this table, taken by TCRdb from immuneACCESS, are in-frame only. Not every clone is retained; where verified, under half of the shortfall comes from an unresolved V gene, and the cause of the rest is unknown. The V and J calls and clone size come from that table; D and trimming were worked out from the DNA. In all, the sample holds over 85,000 clones, and about four fifths of those were seen once. Jointly, the top ten make up approximately 15% of the sample.

The CDR3 goes from the cysteine to the phenylalanine over 14 residues. Only the CDR3 region is kept as DNA, spanning 42 bases read in frame from base 1. Looking up the germline V gene yields CDR1 SGHRS and CDR2 YFSETQ. Trimming removed 2 bases from V and 4 bases from J, leaving 12 bases between the germline ends. Remarks on this clone: No antigen is known for it. A read error is possible here, since a much larger clone lies one base away.

Beyond this particular receptor, the publication reports: CD4+ but not CD8+ TCR diversity rose significantly by C4D1 (p=0.0027 vs p=0.16), most apparent in complete responders (p=0.02). Baseline TCR diversity was reported as lower in newly diagnosed patients than in healthy donors, and lower still in relapsed/refractory patients. Trial patients achieving complete response had baseline diversity similar to newly diagnosed patients, whereas partial responders and progressors had significantly lower diversity. The study was restricted to a single clinical trial cohort, and the causes of repertoire differences, possibly disease activity or prior therapy, were left undefined. Diversity was lower in patients who began nivolumab less than 1 year after ASCT, so these patients were left out of later analyses to avoid confounding by immune reconstitution.

The clonotype was recovered from a human donor with classical Hodgkin lymphoma. The sequence joins TRBV5-1 to TRBJ1-1; no D gene call is confident. Material: peripheral blood mononuclear cells (PBMCs), obtained before the second cycle of nivolumab. In nucleotides, the sequence is TGCGCCAGCAGCTTAAGCGCCGTGAGCACTGAAGCTTTCTTT. It translates as CASSLSAVSTEAFF.